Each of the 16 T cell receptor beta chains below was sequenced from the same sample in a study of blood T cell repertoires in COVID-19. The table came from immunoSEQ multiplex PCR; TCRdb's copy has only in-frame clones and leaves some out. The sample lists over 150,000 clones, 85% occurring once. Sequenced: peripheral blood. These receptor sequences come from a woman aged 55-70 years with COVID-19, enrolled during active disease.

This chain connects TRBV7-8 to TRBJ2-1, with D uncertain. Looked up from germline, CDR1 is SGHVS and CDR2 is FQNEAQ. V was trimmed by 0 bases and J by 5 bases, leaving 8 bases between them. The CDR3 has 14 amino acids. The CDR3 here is CASSLALDNNEQFF. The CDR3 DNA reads TGTGCCAGCAGCTTAGCCCTAGATAACAATGAGCAGTTCTTC.

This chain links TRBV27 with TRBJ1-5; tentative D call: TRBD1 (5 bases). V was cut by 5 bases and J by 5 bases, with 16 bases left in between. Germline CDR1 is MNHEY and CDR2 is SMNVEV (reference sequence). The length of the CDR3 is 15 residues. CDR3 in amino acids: CASSRWEGKDQPQHF. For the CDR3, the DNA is TGTGCCAGCAGTCGCTGGGAGGGGAAGGATCAGCCCCAGCATTTT.

This CDR3 is CASSAPSGREVYNEQFF. CDR3 coding DNA: TGTGCCAGCAGCGCCCCTAGCGGGAGGGAGGTGTACAATGAGCAGTTCTTC. The J gene is TRBJ2-1, the V gene TRBV9; TRBD2 matches at 12 bases. The trim removed 3 bases at V and 4 bases at J, leaving 8 bases unmatched. This CDR3 contains 17 residues. Germline CDR1 is SGDLS and CDR2 is YYNGEE.

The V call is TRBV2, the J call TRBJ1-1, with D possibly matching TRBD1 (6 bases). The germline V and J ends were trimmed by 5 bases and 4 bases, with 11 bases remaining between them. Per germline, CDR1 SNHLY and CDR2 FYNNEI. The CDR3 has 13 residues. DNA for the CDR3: TGTGCCAGCAGTTTAAAAGGGGGCACTGAAGCTTTCTTT. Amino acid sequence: CASSLKGGTEAFF.

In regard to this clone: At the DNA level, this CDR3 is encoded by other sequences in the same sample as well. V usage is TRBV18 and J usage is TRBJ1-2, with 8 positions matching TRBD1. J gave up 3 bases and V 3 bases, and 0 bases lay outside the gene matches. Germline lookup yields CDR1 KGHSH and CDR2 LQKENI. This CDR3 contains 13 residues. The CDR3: CASSPTGDYGYTF. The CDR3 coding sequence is TGTGCCAGCTCACCGACAGGGGACTATGGCTACACCTTC.

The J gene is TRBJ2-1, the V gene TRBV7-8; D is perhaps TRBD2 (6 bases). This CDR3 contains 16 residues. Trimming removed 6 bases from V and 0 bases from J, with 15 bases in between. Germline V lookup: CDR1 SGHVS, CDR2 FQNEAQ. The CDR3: CASRVTGTLSYNEQFF. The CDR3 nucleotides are TGTGCCAGCAGGGTAACCGGGACTCTCTCCTACAATGAGCAGTTCTTC. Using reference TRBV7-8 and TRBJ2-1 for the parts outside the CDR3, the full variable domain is GAGVSQSPRYKVAKRGQDVALRCDPISGHVSLFWYQQALGQGPEFLTYFQNEAQLDKSGLPSDRFFAERPEGSVSTLKIQRTQQEDSAVYLCASRVTGTLSYNEQFFGPGTRLTVL.

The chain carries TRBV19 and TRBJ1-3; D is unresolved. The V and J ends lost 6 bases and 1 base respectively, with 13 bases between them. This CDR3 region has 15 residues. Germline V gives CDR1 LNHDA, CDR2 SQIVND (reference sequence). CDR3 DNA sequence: TGTGCCAGTAGGCGACAATCCGGATCTGGAAACACCATATATTTT. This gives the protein CASRRQSGSGNTIYF.

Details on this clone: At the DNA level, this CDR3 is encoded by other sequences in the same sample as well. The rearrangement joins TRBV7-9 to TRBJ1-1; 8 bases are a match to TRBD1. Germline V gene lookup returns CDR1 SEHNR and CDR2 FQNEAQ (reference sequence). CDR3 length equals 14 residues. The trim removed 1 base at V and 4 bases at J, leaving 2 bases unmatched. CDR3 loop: CASSLGQGSTEAFF. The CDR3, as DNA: TGTGCCAGCAGCTTAGGACAGGGGTCCACTGAAGCTTTCTTT.

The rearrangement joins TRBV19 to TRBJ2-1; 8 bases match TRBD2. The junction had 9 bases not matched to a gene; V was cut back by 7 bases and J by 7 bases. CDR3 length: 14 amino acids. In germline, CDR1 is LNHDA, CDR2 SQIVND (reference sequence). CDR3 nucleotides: TGTGCCAGTAAGTGGCGGGAGGATCGGAATGAGCAGTTCTTC. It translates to CASKWREDRNEQFF.

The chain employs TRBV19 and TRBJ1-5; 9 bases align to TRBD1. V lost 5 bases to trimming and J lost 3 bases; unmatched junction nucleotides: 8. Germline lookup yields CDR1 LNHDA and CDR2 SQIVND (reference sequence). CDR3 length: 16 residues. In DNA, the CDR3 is TGTGCCAGTAGTCTCGCTCGGGACAGGGACAATCAGCCCCAGCATTTT. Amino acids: CASSLARDRDNQPQHF.

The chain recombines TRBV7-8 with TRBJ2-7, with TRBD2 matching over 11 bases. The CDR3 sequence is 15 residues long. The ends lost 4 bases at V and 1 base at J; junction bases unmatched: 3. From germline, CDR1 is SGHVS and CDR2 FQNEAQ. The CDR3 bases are TGTGCCAGCAGCTCTCGACTAGCGGGGTCCTACGAGCAGTACTTC. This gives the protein CASSSRLAGSYEQYF. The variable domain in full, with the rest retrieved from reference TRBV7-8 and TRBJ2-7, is GAGVSQSPRYKVAKRGQDVALRCDPISGHVSLFWYQQALGQGPEFLTYFQNEAQLDKSGLPSDRFFAERPEGSVSTLKIQRTQQEDSAVYLCASSSRLAGSYEQYFGPGTRLTVT.

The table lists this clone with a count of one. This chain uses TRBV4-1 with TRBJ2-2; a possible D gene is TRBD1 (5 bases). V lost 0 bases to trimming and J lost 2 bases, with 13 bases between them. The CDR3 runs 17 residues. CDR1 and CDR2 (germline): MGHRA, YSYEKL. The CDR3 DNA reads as TGCGCCAGCAGCCAAGAGAGTCAGGGAAAAAACACCGGGGAGCTGTTTTTT. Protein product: CASSQESQGKNTGELFF.

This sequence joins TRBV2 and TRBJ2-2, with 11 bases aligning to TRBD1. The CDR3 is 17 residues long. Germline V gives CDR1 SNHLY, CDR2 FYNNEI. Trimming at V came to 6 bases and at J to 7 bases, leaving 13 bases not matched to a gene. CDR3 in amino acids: CASSARGQGASGGELFF. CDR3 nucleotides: TGTGCCAGCAGCGCTCGCGGACAGGGGGCGTCAGGCGGGGAGCTGTTTTTT.

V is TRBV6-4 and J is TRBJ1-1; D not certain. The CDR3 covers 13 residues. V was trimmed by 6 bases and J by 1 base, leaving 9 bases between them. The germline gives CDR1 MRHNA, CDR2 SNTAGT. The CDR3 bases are TGTGCCAGCAGCAAGGAGACGAACACTGAAGCTTTCTTT. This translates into CASSKETNTEAFF.

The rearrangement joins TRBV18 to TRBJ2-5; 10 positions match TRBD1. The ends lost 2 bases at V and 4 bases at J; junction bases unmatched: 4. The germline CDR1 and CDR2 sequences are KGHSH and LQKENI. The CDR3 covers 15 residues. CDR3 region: CASSPGTGDRETQYF. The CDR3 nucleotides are TGTGCCAGCTCACCAGGGACAGGGGATAGAGAGACCCAGTACTTC.

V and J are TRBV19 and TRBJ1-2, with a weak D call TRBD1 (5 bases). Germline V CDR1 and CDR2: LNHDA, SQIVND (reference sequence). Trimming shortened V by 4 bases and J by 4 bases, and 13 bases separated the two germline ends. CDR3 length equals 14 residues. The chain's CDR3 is CASSTSGLAYGYTF. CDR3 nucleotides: TGTGCCAGTAGTACCTCGGGACTCGCCTATGGCTACACCTTC.